This record covers a single T cell receptor (beta chain). No antigen is known for it. After autologous stem cell transplantation all patients relapsed, and prior brentuximab vedotin exposure differed between cohorts. The table came from immunoSEQ multiplex PCR; TCRdb's copy has only in-frame clones and leaves some out. The sample lists approximately 160,000 clones, under 85% seen once, with about 9.2% in the top ten. V was trimmed by 0 bases and J by 4 bases, leaving 9 bases between them. CDR1 is MRHNA and CDR2 is SNTAGT in the germline V gene. This CDR3 has 14 amino acids. This entry belongs to a study of PD-1 blockade in classical Hodgkin lymphoma. Study-wide results and caveats: Nivolumab starters within 1 year of ASCT were excluded. What drove the repertoire differences, possibly disease activity or prior therapy, has not been defined.

Source: peripheral blood mononuclear cells (PBMCs), taken before the second cycle of nivolumab. The chain employs TRBV6-4 and TRBJ1-1; tentatively, D is TRBD1 (5 bases). The receptor was isolated from a human donor with classical Hodgkin lymphoma. This CDR3 is CASSDSSRGTEAFF. CDR3 DNA sequence: TGTGCCAGCAGTGACTCGTCAAGGGGCACTGAAGCTTTCTTT.